These T cell receptor beta chains were read from a single sample in a study of blood T cell repertoires in COVID-19. The data were produced by immunoSEQ multiplex PCR, yet TCRdb's version contains in-frame clones alone and is incomplete. The sample yields roughly 250,000 clones, around 90% seen once. Sequencing was done on a sample of PBMCs or T cells enriched from blood (not recorded which). These TCRs come from a woman in her fifties or sixties who had recovered from COVID-19. Both conserved end residues are trimmed from each CDR3. A D gene is named only where the DNA matches it firmly.

>-|TRBV5-1|11|TRBJ1-1
ASSRGQNTEAF
>TRBD1|TRBV27|11|TRBJ2-7
ASTGQGSYEQY
>TRBD2|TRBV7-3|17|TRBJ2-2
ASSPGRVRLHSNTGELF
>TRBD1|TRBV28|13|TRBJ1-1
ASSLPSLGTGEAF
>-|TRBV6-5|11|TRBJ2-3
ASGGAMRDTQY
>-|TRBV20-1|9|TRBJ2-7
SASTLYEQY
>-|TRBV14|13|TRBJ2-5
ASSQALGRQETQY
>-|TRBV9|12|TRBJ2-7
ASSVTSATYEQY
>-|TRBV3-1/TRBV3-2|15|TRBJ1-6
ASSQDPRAGPNSPLH
>-|TRBV5-4|10|TRBJ1-1
ASSSRGGPAF
>TRBD1|TRBV2|10|TRBJ2-7
ASRTGSYEQY
>-|TRBV6-6|13|TRBJ1-2
ASSPHLDTGYGYT
>TRBD1|TRBV28|12|TRBJ1-2
ASSPSTGGFSYT
>-|TRBV7-9|13|TRBJ2-7
ASSLAQGPTYEQY
>-|TRBV5-1|11|TRBJ1-3
ASSPDSENTIY
>-|TRBV18|10|TRBJ1-2
ASSPKGDGYT
>-|TRBV6-1|11|TRBJ1-1
ASSESYRVEAF
>-|TRBV9|15|TRBJ2-6
ASSLGSVHSGANVLT
>-|TRBV7-2|10|TRBJ2-5
ASSRRGETQY
>-|TRBV11-3|18|TRBJ2-4
ASSLEFARRSVSAKNIQY
>TRBD2|TRBV5-1|18|TRBJ2-1
ASSLGSGLAGGSSYNEQF
>-|TRBV14|14|TRBJ2-7
ASSQILTVAPYEQY
>TRBD1|TRBV7-3|11|TRBJ2-5
ASSLRQGRTQY
>-|TRBV27|11|TRBJ2-2
ASRILNTGELF
>-|TRBV5-1|14|TRBJ2-5
ASSLGLLGYQETQY
>TRBD2|TRBV28|12|TRBJ2-3
AGGASGITGTQY
>-|TRBV5-4|12|TRBJ1-1
ASSLGQVNTEAF
>TRBD2|TRBV15|17|TRBJ2-3
ATSRDFSSRLAGTDTQY
>TRBD2|TRBV10-2|12|TRBJ2-1
ASHGTSGNNEQF
>-|TRBV6-1|13|TRBJ2-7
ASSDDIGGLTKQY
>-|TRBV10-3|12|TRBJ2-1
AISDANDYNEQF
>-|TRBV18|13|TRBJ2-5
ASSPNTMAPETQY
>-|TRBV10-2|11|TRBJ1-2
ASSEAANYGYT
>TRBD1|TRBV5-4|12|TRBJ1-2
ASSLTVGTEGYT
>TRBD1|TRBV27|13|TRBJ1-1
ASSLRPDRDTEAF
>-|TRBV9|17|TRBJ2-3
ASSVGSTGLASRTDTQY
>-|TRBV21-1|17|TRBJ2-1
ASSKGRWTSSDSYNEQF
>-|TRBV19|17|TRBJ2-1
ASSIAAPARVRSYNEQF
>TRBD1|TRBV6-1|12|TRBJ2-3
ASSEDRGTDTQY
>-|TRBV28|11|TRBJ2-5
ASSLTNQETQY
>-|TRBV18|14|TRBJ1-5
ASSPAPSTYNQPQH
>-|TRBV29-1|11|TRBJ1-5
SVPGDSNQPQH
>TRBD1|TRBV5-1|16|TRBJ1-3
ASSLVPTGVGSGNTIY
>TRBD2|TRBV6-5|11|TRBJ2-7
ASSSLSGGEQY
>-|TRBV5-1|13|TRBJ1-4
ASSEQGFRAEKLF
>-|TRBV12-3/TRBV12-4|11|TRBJ2-7
ASSLVRGYEQY
>TRBD2|TRBV28|14|TRBJ2-2
ASLSIAGGRAGELF
>-|TRBV11-2|14|TRBJ1-3
ASSLVRGRWGNTIY